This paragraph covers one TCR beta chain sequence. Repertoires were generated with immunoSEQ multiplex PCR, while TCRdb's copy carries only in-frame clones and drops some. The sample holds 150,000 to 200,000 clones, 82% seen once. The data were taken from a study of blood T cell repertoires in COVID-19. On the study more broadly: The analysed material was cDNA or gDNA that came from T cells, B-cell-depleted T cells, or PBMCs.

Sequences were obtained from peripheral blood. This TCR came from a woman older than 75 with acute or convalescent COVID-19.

The CDR3 here is CASSRDRAETQYF. CDR3 coding DNA: TGTGCCAGCAGCAGGGACAGGGCAGAGACCCAGTACTTC. V is TRBV6-5 and J is TRBJ2-5, with 9 bases identical to TRBD1. From germline, CDR1 is MNHEY and CDR2 SVGAGI. V was pared by 6 bases and J by 4 bases, with 3 bases of the junction left unmatched. This CDR3 region has 13 residues.